This is a list of T cell receptor beta chains from one sample in a study of early T cells in non-severe SARS-CoV-2 infection. TCRdb reprocessed the 5' RACE reads with MiXCR, giving one entry per CDR3 protein. The table shows about 83,000 distinct CDR3 sequences, with 12% to 15% occurring only once. The source material was whole blood. These receptor sequences come from an adult who was a healthcare worker with PCR-confirmed SARS-CoV-2 infection or an uninfected control (not recorded which). Both conserved end residues are part of each CDR3. D genes are given only for firm matches. Only some rows state a clone size, as once, few, many or a class for expanded clones.

CDR3aa,CDR3nt,d_gene,abundance,j_gene,v_gene
CASSLDGNYGYTF,TGTGCCAGCAGCTTAGACGGGAACTATGGCTACACCTTC,-,many,TRBJ1-2,TRBV7-3
CASGTLAGGLGETQYF,TGTGCTAGTGGTACCCTCGCGGGGGGGCTTGGAGAGACCCAGTACTTC,TRBD2,few,TRBJ2-5,TRBV12-5
CASTASGGGGETQYF,TGTGCCAGCACCGCTTCGGGGGGGGGCGGAGAGACCCAGTACTTC,TRBD2,many,TRBJ2-5,TRBV4-2
CASSASRRSFYGYTF,TGTGCCAGCAGCGCCTCCAGGAGGAGCTTCTATGGCTACACCTTC,-,-,TRBJ1-2,TRBV7-8
CASSHNQETQYF,TGCGCCAGCAGTCATAACCAAGAGACCCAGTACTTC,-,many,TRBJ2-5,TRBV10-2
CASSPRRAKNIQYF,TGTGCCAGCAGCCCCAGGAGAGCCAAAAACATTCAGTACTTC,-,many,TRBJ2-4,TRBV21-1
CASSPPTRLYEQYF,TGTGCCAGCTCACCACCGACGCGCCTTTACGAGCAGTACTTC,-,-,TRBJ2-7,TRBV18
CASSRSSGASEQFF,TGCGCCAGCAGCAGGTCTAGCGGGGCCTCGGAGCAGTTCTTC,TRBD2,-,TRBJ2-1,TRBV4-1
CASRSTGGPHYEQYF,TGTGCCAGCAGGTCAACAGGGGGCCCCCACTACGAGCAGTACTTC,TRBD1,many,TRBJ2-7,TRBV2
CSVGQGRTGELFF,TGCAGCGTTGGACAGGGAAGGACCGGGGAGCTGTTTTTT,TRBD1,few,TRBJ2-2,TRBV29-1
CASSIKNYNEQFF,TGTGCCAGTAGTATCAAGAACTACAATGAGCAGTTCTTC,-,-,TRBJ2-1,TRBV19
CASSSQEAAYNEQFF,TGTGCCAGCAGCTCTCAGGAGGCAGCCTACAATGAGCAGTTCTTC,-,-,TRBJ2-1,TRBV7-9
CASRRNTEAFF,TGTGCCAGCAGACGTAACACTGAAGCTTTCTTT,-,few,TRBJ1-1,TRBV12-3/TRBV12-4
CAWKPSQFYNEQFF,TGTGCCTGGAAGCCTAGCCAGTTCTACAATGAGCAGTTCTTC,-,few,TRBJ2-1,TRBV30
CASSRAGVPQHF,TGTGCCAGCAGCCGGGCTGGGGTGCCCCAGCATTTT,-,many,TRBJ1-5,TRBV7-8
CASSLGTRGTDTQYF,TGTGCCAGCAGTTTGGGGACTAGAGGCACAGATACGCAGTATTTT,TRBD2,many,TRBJ2-3,TRBV12-3/TRBV12-4
CASSSQQGSSYNEQFF,TGTGCCAGTAGTTCACAACAGGGGAGCTCCTACAATGAGCAGTTCTTC,TRBD1,-,TRBJ2-1,TRBV19
CAWSPGVQETQYF,TGTGCCTGGAGTCCCGGGGTTCAAGAGACCCAGTACTTC,-,-,TRBJ2-5,TRBV30
CASSDSETTEAFF,TGTGCCAGCAGTGACTCGGAAACTACTGAAGCTTTCTTT,-,-,TRBJ1-1,TRBV6-4
CASSDGARDTQNF,TGTGCCAGCAGCGACGGAGCGCGAGATACGCAGAATTTT,-,-,TRBJ2-3,TRBV6-2/TRBV6-3
CASSLEGFNSETQYF,TGCGCCAGCAGCTTGGAAGGGTTCAACTCTGAGACCCAGTACTTC,-,few,TRBJ2-5,TRBV5-1
CAWGRRGGYQETQYF,TGTGCCTGGGGGCGGCGCGGGGGATACCAAGAGACCCAGTACTTC,TRBD2,many,TRBJ2-5,TRBV30
CASSLIAGAYEQYF,TGTGCCAGCAGCTTGATAGCGGGGGCCTACGAGCAGTACTTC,TRBD2,-,TRBJ2-7,TRBV5-5
CATSREGSYNSPLHF,TGTGCCACCAGCAGAGAAGGCTCCTATAATTCACCCCTCCACTTT,-,-,TRBJ1-6,TRBV15
CAISILDSYEQYF,TGTGCCATCAGTATACTCGACAGCTACGAGCAGTACTTC,-,-,TRBJ2-7,TRBV10-3
CASSLTHSGYEQYF,TGCGCCAGCAGCTTGACCCATAGCGGCTACGAGCAGTACTTC,-,few,TRBJ2-7,TRBV5-1